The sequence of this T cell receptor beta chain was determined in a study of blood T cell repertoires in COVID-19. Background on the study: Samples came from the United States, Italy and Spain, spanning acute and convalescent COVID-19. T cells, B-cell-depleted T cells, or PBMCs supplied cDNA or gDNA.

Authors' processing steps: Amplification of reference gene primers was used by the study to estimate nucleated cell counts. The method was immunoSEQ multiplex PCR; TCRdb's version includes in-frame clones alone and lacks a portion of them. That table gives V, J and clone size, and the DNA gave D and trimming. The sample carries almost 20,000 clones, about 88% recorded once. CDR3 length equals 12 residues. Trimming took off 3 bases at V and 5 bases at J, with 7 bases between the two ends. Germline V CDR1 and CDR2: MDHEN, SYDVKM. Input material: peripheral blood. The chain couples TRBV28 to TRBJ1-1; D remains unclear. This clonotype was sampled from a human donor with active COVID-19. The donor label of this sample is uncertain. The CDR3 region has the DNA TGTGCCAGCAGTTTGGTGCAGACTGAAGCTTTCTTT. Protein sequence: CASSLVQTEAFF.